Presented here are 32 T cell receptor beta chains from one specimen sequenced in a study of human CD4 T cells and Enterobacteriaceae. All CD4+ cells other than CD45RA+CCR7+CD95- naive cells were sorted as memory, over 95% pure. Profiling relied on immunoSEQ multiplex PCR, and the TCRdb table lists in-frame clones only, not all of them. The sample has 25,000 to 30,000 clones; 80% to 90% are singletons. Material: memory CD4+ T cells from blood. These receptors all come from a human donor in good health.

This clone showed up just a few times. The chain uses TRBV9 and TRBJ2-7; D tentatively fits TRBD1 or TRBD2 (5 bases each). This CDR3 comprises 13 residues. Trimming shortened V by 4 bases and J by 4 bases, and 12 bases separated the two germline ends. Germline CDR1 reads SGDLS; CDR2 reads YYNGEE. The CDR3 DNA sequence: TGTGCCAGCAGCAACCGGGACGGATACGAGCAGTACTTC. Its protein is CASSNRDGYEQYF. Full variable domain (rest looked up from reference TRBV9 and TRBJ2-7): DSGVTQTPKHLITATGQRVTLRCSPRSGDLSVYWYQQSLDQGLQFLIQYYNGEERAKGNILERFSAQQFPDLHSELNLSSLELGDSALYFCASSNRDGYEQYFGPGTRLTVT.

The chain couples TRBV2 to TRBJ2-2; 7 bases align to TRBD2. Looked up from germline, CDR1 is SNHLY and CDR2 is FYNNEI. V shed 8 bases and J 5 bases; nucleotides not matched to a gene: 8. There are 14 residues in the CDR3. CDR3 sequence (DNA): TGTGCCAGCCGGCGGGGAGGGAGTACCGGGGAGCTGTTTTTT. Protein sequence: CASRRGGSTGELFF.

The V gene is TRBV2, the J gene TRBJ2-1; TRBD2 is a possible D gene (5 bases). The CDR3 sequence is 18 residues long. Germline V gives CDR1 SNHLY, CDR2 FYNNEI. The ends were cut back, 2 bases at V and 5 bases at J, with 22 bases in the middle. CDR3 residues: CASSESWPWERSDNEQFF. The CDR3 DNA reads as TGTGCCAGCAGTGAATCATGGCCGTGGGAGCGGAGCGACAATGAGCAGTTCTTC.

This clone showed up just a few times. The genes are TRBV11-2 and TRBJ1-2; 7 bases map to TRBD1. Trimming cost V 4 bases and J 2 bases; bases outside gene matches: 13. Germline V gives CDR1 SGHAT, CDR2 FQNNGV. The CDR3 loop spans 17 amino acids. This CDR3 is CASSSWAGQSKNYGYTF. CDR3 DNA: TGTGCCAGCAGCTCCTGGGCGGGACAGAGCAAAAACTATGGCTACACCTTC.

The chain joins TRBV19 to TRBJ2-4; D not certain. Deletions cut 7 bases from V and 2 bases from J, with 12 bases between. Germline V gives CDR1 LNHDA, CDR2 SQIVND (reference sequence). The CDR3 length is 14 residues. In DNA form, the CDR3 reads TGTGCCAGTATCGAAGGGCGGACCAAAAACATTCAGTACTTC. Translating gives CASIEGRTKNIQYF.

CDR3 sequence (DNA): TGCAGCGTTGATGTAGTAGGACGGGGTGGCTACACCTTC. Its translation is CSVDVVGRGGYTF. V gene TRBV29-1 combines with J gene TRBJ1-2; D gene uncertain. The CDR3 loop spans 13 amino acids. The germline gives CDR1 SQVTM, CDR2 ANQGSEA. V shed 3 bases and J shed 7 bases, with 15 bases lying between them.

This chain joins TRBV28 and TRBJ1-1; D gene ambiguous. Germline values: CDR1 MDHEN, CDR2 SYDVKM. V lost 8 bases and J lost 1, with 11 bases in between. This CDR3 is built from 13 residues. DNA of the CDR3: TGTGCCAGCTGCTTAGCCCAGAACACTGAAGCTTTCTTT. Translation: CASCLAQNTEAFF.

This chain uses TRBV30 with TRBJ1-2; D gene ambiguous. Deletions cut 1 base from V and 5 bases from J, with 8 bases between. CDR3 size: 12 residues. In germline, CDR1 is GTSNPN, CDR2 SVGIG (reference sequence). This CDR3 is CAWSGEGYGYTF. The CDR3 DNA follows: TGTGCCTGGAGTGGGGAGGGATATGGCTACACCTTC. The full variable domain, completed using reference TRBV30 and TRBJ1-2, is SQTIHQWPATLVQPVGSPLSLECTVEGTSNPNLYWYRQAAGRGLQLLFYSVGIGQISSEVPQNLSASRPQDRQFILSSKKLLLSDSGFYLCAWSGEGYGYTFGSGTRLTVV.

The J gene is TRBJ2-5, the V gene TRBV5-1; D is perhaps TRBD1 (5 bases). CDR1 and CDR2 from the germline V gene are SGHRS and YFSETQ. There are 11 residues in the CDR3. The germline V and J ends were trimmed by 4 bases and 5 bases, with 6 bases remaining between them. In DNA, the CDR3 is TGCGCCAGCAGCCCAGGGGAGACCCAGTACTTC. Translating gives CASSPGETQYF.

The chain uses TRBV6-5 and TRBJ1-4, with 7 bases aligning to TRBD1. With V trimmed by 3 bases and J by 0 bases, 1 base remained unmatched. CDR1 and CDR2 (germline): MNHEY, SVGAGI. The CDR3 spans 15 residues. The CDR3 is CASSYGTATNEKLFF. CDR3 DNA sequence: TGTGCCAGCAGTTATGGGACAGCAACTAATGAAAAACTGTTTTTT.

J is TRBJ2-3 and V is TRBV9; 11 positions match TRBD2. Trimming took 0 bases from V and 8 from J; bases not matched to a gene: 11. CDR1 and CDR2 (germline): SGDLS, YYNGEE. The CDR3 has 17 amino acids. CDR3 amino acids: CASSVVPLAGGGSTQYF. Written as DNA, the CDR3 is TGTGCCAGCAGCGTAGTACCCCTAGCGGGAGGAGGAAGTACGCAGTATTTT.

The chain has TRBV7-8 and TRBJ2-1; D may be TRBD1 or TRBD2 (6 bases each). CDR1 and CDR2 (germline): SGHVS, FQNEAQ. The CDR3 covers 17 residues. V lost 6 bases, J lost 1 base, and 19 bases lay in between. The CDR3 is CASRGGSGPLSYNEQFF. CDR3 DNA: TGTGCCAGCAGAGGGGGGAGTGGGCCCTTATCCTACAATGAGCAGTTCTTC.

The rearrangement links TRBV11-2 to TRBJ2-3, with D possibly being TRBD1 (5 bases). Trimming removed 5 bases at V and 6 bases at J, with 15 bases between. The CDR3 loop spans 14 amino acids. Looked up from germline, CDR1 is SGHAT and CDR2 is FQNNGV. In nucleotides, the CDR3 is TGTGCCAGCAGCCCAACAGGTTACGGGGATACGCAGTATTTT. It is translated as CASSPTGYGDTQYF.

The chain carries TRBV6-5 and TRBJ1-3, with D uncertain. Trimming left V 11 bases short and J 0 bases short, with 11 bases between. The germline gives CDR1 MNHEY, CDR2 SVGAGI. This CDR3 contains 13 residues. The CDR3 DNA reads TGTGCCGCTAAGGGTCTCTCTGGAAACACCATATATTTT. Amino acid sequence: CAAKGLSGNTIYF.

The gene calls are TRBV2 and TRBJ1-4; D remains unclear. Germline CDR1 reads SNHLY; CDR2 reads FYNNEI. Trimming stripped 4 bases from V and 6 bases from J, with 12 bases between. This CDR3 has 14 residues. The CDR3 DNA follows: TGTGCCAGCAGTGTTTCCACGCAAGATGAAAAACTGTTTTTT. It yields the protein CASSVSTQDEKLFF.

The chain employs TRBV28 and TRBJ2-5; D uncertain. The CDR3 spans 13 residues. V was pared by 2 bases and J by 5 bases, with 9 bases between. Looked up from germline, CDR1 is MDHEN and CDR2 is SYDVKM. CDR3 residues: CASSLGKVETQYF. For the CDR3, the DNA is TGTGCCAGCAGTTTAGGGAAGGTGGAGACCCAGTACTTC.

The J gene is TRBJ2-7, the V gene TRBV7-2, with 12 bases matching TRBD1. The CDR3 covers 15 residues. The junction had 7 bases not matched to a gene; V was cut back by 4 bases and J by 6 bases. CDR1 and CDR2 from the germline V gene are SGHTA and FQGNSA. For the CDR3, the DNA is TGTGCCAGCAGCTCAACCGGGACAGGGGGCATCGAGCAGTACTTC. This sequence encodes CASSSTGTGGIEQYF.

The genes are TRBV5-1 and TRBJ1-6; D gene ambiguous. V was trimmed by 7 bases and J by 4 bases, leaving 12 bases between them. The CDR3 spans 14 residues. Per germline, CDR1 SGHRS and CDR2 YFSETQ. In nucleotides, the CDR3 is TGCGCCAGCCAGACGGAAGGATATAATTCACCCCTCCACTTT. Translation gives CASQTEGYNSPLHF.

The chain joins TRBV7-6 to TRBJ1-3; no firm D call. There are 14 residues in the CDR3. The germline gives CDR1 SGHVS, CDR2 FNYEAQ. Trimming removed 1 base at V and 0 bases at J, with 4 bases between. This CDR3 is CASSLDSSGNTIYF. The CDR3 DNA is TGTGCCAGCAGCTTAGACAGCTCTGGAAACACCATATATTTT. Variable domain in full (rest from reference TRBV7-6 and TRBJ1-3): GAGVSQSPRYKVTKRGQDVALRCDPISGHVSLYWYRQALGQGPEFLTYFNYEAQQDKSGLPNDRFSAERPEGSISTLTIQRTEQRDSAMYRCASSLDSSGNTIYFGEGSWLTVV.

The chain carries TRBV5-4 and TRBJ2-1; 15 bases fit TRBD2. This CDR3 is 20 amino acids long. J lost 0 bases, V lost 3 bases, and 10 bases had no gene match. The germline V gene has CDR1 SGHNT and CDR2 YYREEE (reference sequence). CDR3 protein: CASSSSGLAGGRSSYNEQFF. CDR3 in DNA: TGTGCCAGCAGCTCCTCCGGACTAGCGGGGGGGCGGAGCTCCTACAATGAGCAGTTCTTC.

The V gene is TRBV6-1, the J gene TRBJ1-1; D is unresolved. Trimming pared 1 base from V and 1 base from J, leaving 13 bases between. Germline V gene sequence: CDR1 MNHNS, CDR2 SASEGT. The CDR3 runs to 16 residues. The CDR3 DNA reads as TGTGCCAGCAGTGAAGGGGCGGGATTACCGAACACTGAAGCTTTCTTT. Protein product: CASSEGAGLPNTEAFF.

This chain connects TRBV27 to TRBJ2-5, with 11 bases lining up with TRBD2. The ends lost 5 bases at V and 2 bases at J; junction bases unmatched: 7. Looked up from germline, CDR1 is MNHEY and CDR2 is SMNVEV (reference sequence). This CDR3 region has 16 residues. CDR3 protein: CASSMIRLAGQETQYF. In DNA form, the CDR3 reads TGTGCCAGCAGTATGATCCGACTAGCGGGACAAGAGACCCAGTACTTC.

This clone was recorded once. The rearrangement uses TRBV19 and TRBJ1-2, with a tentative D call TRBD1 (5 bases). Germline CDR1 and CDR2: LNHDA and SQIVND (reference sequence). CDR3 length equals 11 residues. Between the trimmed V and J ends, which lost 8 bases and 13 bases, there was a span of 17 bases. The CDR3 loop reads CASRGTRDITF. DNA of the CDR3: TGTGCCAGTCGAGGGACCCGGGATATCACCTTC.

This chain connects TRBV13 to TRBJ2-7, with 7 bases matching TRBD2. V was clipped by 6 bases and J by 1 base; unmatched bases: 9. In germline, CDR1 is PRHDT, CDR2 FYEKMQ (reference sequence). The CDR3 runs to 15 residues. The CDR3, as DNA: TGTGCCAGCAGACTTAGCGGGTCCCGATCCTACGAGCAGTACTTC. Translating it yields CASRLSGSRSYEQYF.

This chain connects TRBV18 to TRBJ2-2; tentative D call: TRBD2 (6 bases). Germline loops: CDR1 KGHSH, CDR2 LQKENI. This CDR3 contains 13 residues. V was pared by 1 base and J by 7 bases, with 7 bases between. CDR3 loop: CASSPRGDGELFF. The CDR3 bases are TGTGCCAGCTCACCACGCGGGGACGGGGAGCTGTTTTTT.

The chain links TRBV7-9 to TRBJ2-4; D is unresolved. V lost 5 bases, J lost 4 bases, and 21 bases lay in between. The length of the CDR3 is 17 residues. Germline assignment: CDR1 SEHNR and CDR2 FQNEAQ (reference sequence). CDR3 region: CASSPTEAGWVKNIQYF. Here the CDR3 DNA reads TGTGCCAGCAGCCCCACCGAAGCCGGATGGGTGAAAAACATTCAGTACTTC.

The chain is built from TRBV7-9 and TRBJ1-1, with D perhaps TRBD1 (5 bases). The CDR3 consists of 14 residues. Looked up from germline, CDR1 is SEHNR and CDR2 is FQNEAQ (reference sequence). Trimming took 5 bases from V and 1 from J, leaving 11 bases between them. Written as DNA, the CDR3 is TGTGCCAGCAGCCTCACAGGAAAGAACACTGAAGCTTTCTTT. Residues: CASSLTGKNTEAFF. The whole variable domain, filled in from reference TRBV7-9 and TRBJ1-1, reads DTGVSQNPRHKITKRGQNVTFRCDPISEHNRLYWYRQTLGQGPEFLTYFQNEAQLEKSRLLSDRFSAERPKGSFSTLEIQRTEQGDSAMYLCASSLTGKNTEAFFGQGTRLTVV.

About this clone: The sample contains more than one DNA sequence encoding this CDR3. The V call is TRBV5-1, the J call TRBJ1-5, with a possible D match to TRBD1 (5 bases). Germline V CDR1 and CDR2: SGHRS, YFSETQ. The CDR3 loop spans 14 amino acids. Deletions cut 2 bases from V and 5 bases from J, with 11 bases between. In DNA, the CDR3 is TGCGCCAGCAGCTTAGAGGGACGGTATCAGCCCCAGCATTTT. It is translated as CASSLEGRYQPQHF.

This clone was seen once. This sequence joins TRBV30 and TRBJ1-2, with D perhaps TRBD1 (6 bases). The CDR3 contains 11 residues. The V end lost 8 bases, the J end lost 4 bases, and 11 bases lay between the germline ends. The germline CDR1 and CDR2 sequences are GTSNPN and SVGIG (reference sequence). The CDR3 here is CARKGGYGYTF. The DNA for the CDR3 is TGTGCCCGGAAGGGGGGCTATGGCTACACCTTC.

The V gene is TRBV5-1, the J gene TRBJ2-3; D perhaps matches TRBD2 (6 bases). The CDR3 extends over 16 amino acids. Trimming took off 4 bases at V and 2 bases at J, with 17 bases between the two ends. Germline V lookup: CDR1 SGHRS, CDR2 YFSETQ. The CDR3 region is CASSRDSASATDTQYF. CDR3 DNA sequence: TGCGCCAGCAGCCGGGACTCCGCGTCGGCCACAGATACGCAGTATTTT.

The CDR3 coding sequence is TGTGCCAGCAGGCCCGGGTTAGACTACGAGCAGTACTTC. It is translated as CASRPGLDYEQYF. The chain uses TRBV28 and TRBJ2-7; D unresolved. This CDR3 comprises 13 residues. Trimming cost V 6 bases and J 3 bases, with 12 bases left between them. Germline V gene data show CDR1 as MDHEN and CDR2 as SYDVKM.

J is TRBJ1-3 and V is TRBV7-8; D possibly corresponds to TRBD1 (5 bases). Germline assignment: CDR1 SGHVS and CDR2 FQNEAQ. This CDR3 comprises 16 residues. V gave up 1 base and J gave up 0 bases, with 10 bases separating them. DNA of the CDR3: TGTGCCAGCAGCTTAGGAGGGGCTAGCTCTGGAAACACCATATATTTT. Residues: CASSLGGASSGNTIYF.